The clone carrying this T cell receptor beta chain was seen a handful of times. The antigen remains unidentified. These data belong to a study of response to subunit inactivated influenza vaccine. TCRdb processed the RT-PCR reads anew with MiXCR; each CDR3 protein has one entry. This table holds some 800,000 distinct CDR3 sequences, approximately 22% found once. The V and J ends lost 2 bases and 3 bases respectively, with 7 bases between them. Germline V gene lookup returns CDR1 MNHEY and CDR2 SVGAGI. CDR3 length: 13 amino acids. Notes on the study in general: The authors suggested that every seasonal influenza vaccination recruits few new T cells.

V is TRBV6-5 and J is TRBJ1-1; no clear D. This receptor was identified in a man aged 50-59 years who received an inactivated influenza vaccine. Sequenced material: PBMCs from blood, taken roughly 5 days after vaccination. CDR3 region: CASSYAADTEAFF. CDR3 nucleotide sequence: TGTGCCAGCAGTTACGCCGCGGACACTGAAGCTTTCTTT.